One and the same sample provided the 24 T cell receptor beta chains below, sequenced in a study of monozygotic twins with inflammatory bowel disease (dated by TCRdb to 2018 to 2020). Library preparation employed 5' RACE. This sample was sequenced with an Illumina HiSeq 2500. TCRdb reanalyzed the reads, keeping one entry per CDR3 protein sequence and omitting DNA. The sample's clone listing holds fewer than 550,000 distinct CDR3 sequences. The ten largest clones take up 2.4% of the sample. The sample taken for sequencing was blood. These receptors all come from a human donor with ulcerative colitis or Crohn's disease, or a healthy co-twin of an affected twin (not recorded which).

CDR3 amino acids: CASSQESGTVNQPQHF. The chain joins TRBV4-1 to TRBJ1-5; TCRdb lists TRBD1, though no DNA is available to test this call. The CDR3 extends over 16 amino acids. Per germline, CDR1 MGHRA and CDR2 YSYEKL.

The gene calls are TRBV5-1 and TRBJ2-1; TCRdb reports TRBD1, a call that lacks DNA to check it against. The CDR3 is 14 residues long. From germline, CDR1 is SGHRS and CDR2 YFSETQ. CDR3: CASSLTGSGNEQFF. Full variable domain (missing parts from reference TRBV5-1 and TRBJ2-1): KAGVTQTPRYLIKTRGQQVTLSCSPISGHRSVSWYQQTPGQGLQFLFEYFSETQRNKGNFPGRFSGRQFSNSRSEMNVSTLELGDSALYLCASSLTGSGNEQFFGPGTRLTVL.

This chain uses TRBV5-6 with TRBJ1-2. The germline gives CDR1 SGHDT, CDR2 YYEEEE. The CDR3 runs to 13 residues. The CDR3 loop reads CASSLSEDYGYTF.

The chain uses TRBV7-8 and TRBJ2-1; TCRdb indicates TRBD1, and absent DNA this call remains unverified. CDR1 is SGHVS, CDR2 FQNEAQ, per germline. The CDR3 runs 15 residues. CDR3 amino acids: CASSPAPGRLAEQFF.

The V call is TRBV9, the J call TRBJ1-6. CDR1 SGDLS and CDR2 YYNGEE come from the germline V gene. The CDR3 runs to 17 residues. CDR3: CASSVEARGRGNSPLHF.

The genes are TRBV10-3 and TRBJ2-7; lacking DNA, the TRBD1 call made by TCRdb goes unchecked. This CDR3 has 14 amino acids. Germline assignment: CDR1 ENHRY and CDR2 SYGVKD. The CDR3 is CAISESRGSSEQYF.

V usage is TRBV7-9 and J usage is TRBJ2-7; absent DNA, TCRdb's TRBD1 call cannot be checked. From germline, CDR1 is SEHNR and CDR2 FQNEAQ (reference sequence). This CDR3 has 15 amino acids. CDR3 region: CASSLRTGGNEEQYF. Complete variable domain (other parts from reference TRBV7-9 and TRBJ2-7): DTGVSQNPRHKITKRGQNVTFRCDPISEHNRLYWYRQTLGQGPEFLTYFQNEAQLEKSRLLSDRFSAERPKGSFSTLEIQRTEQGDSAMYLCASSLRTGGNEEQYFGPGTRLTVT.

CDR3 residues: CASSYSSGTWETQYF. The V gene is TRBV6-5, the J gene TRBJ2-5; TCRdb's D call, TRBD2, is unchecked because there is no DNA. This CDR3 has 15 residues. Germline V gene data show CDR1 as MNHEY and CDR2 as SVGAGI.

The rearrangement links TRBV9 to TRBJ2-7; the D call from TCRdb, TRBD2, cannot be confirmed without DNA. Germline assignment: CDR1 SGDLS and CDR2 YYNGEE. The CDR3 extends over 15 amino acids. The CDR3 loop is CASSPGLAAQGEQYF.

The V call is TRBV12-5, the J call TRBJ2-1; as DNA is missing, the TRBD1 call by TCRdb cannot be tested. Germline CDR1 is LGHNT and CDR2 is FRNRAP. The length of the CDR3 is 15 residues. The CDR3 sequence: CASDRGTGIYNEQFF.

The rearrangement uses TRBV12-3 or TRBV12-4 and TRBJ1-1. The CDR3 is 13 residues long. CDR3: CASSFDIATEAFF.

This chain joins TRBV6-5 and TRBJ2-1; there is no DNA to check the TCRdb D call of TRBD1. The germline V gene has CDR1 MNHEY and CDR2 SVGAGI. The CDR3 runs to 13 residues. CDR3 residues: CASRPGGYNEQFF.

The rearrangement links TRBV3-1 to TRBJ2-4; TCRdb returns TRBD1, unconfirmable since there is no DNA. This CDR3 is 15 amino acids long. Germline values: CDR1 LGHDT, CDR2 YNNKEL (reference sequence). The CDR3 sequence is CASSQTGTGGFIQYF.

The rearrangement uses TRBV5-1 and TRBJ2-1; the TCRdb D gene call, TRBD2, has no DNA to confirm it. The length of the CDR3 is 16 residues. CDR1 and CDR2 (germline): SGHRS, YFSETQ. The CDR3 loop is CASSSGLAGAHNEQFF.

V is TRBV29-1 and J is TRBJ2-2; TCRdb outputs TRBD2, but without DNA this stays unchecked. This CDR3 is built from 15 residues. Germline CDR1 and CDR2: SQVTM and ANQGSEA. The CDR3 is CSVFGLAGDLGELFF.

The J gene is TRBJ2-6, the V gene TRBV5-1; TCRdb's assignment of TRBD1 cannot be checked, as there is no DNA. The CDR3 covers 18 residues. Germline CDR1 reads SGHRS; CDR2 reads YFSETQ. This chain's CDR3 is CASSPRDTRASGANVLTF.

The CDR3 sequence is CATSPGNYGYTF. V gene TRBV10-3 combines with J gene TRBJ1-2. Germline V gene data show CDR1 as ENHRY and CDR2 as SYGVKD. The CDR3 runs 12 residues.

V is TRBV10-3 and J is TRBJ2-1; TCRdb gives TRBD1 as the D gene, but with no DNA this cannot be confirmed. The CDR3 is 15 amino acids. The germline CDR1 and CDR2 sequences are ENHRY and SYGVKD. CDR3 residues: CAITTDSNKYNEQFF.

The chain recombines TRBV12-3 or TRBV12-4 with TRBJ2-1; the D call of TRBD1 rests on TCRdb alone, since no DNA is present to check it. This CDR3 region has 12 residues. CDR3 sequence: CASNYGAGEQFF.

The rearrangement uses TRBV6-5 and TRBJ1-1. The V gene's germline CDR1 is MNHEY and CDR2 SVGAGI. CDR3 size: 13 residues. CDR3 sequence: CASSYRESLEAFF.

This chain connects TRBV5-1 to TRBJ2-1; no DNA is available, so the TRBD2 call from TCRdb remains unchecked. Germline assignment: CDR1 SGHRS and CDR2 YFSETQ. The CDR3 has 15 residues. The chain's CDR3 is CASSSSGTSANEQFF.

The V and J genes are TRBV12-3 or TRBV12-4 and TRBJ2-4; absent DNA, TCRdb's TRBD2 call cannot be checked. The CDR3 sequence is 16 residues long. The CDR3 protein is CASSAAGKTAKNIQYF.

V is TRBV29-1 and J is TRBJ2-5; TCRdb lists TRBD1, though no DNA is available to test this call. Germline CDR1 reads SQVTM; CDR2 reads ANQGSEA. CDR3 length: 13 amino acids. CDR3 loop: CSGRGTPQETQYF.

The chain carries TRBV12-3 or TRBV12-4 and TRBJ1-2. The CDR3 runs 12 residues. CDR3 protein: CASSFSLGGYTF.